The T cell receptor beta chain described here comes from a study of radiotherapy plus CTLA-4 blockade in lung cancer. Regarding the study as a whole: In blood, after radiotherapy plus ipilimumab, tumor-derived TCR clones expanded. Response, reportedly, was best predicted by interferon-beta along with early blood T cell clone dynamics.

Worth noting for this clone: The antigen remains unidentified.

People whose metastatic non-small-cell lung cancer was chemo-refractory got focal radiation along with CTLA-4 blockade by ipilimumab. CDR1 and CDR2 from the germline V gene are MNHNS and SASEGT. The J segment lost 4 bases and the V segment lost 9 bases, leaving 9 bases of the junction unmatched. CDR3 length equals 15 residues. Profiling relied on immunoSEQ multiplex PCR, and the TCRdb table lists in-frame clones only, not all of them. The data show about 49,000 clones, around 76% seen once. This TCR came from a human donor with non-small cell lung cancer who had stable disease on radiotherapy plus ipilimumab. The source material was peripheral blood, sampled from a patient treated with radiotherapy plus ipilimumab. The chain couples TRBV6-1 to TRBJ2-6; 7 positions match TRBD2. This CDR3 is CASKAGGEGANVLTF. For the CDR3, the DNA is TGTGCCAGTAAGGCTGGGGGGGAAGGGGCCAACGTCCTGACTTTC.